Reported below is one T cell receptor (beta chain). Germline loops: CDR1 MNHEY, CDR2 SMNVEV (reference sequence). CDR3 length: 13 residues. The V gene lost 6 bases and the J gene lost 0 bases, with 9 bases spanning the gap. The sample belongs to a study of blood T cell repertoires in COVID-19. Study as a whole: Acute and convalescent COVID-19 samples came from the United States, Italy and Spain. T cells, B-cell-depleted T cells, or PBMCs provided the cDNA or gDNA that served as material.

In the authors' workflow: How many nucleated cells were present was estimated from reference gene primer amplification. Profiling relied on immunoSEQ multiplex PCR, and the TCRdb table lists in-frame clones only, not all of them. V and J calls and clone size are copied from that table; D and trimming were computed from the DNA. The sample has roughly 410,000 clones, roughly 86% seen once. Recruited during active infection, patients (from Seattle) were subsequently followed longitudinally. The sequencing input was peripheral blood. This chain uses TRBV27 with TRBJ2-7; D may be TRBD1 (5 bases). This clonotype was sampled from a woman in her sixties or seventies with COVID-19, enrolled during active disease. The CDR3 sequence is CASRVTASYEQYF. DNA of the CDR3: TGTGCCAGCAGGGTGACAGCCTCCTACGAGCAGTACTTC.